The 3 T cell receptor beta chains listed next were all sequenced from one sample in a study of CD8 T cells in ankylosing spondylitis. Study-wide findings and caveats: Several highly homologous variants made up a TCR beta motif, and this motif appeared characteristic of ankylosing spondylitis blood.

No antigen has been assigned to these receptors. Each CDR3 protein is one row after TCRdb ran MiXCR on the 5' RACE reads. The data contain 800,000 to 900,000 distinct CDR3 sequences, approximately 10% of them singletons. Sequencing was performed on blood, either unsorted or a sorted T cell fraction (not recorded which). These TCRs come from a male donor with ankylosing spondylitis.

There are many counts of this clonotype. The chain combines TRBV4-2 with TRBJ2-7; no firm D call. V lost 1 base, J lost 0 bases, and 7 bases lay in between. Germline V lookup: CDR1 LGHNA, CDR2 YNFKEQ. The CDR3 runs 14 residues. CDR3 residues: CASSQGSSSYEQYF. The CDR3 DNA reads TGTGCCAGCAGCCAAGGCAGTAGCTCCTACGAGCAGTACTTC.

This chain connects TRBV7-2 to TRBJ2-4; the D is unclear. CDR1 is SGHTA and CDR2 is FQGNSA in the germline V gene. Trimming pared 1 base from V and 8 bases from J, leaving 12 bases between. CDR3 length: 14 amino acids. As DNA, the CDR3 is TGTGCCAGCAGCTTAGTAGGTAGCAGGTACATTCAGTACTTC. Amino acid sequence: CASSLVGSRYIQYF.

The rearrangement links TRBV7-9 to TRBJ2-7, with D uncertain. Per germline, CDR1 SEHNR and CDR2 FQNEAQ (reference sequence). V was pared by 4 bases and J by 5 bases, with 6 bases between. The CDR3 covers 11 residues. The CDR3: CASSYPDEQYF. In DNA, the CDR3 is TGTGCCAGCAGCTACCCCGACGAGCAGTACTTC.